A single sample is the source of the 3 T cell receptor beta chains below, sequenced in a study of regulatory T cells in long-lasting Graves disease. Time point given: newly diagnosed GD, antithyroid drugs for less than 3 months. With RNA extracted from PBMCs as input, the TCR library was made. Researchers made TCR beta libraries by using iRepertoire HTBI primers and running Arm-PCR on CDR3 regions. TCRdb re-called the multiplex PCR reads with MiXCR, one entry per CDR3 protein. The sample holds 350,000 to 500,000 distinct CDR3 sequences; about a sixth are singletons and the top ten take 23%. This sample also appeared in a second study, on T cells in Graves' hyperthyroidism and ophthalmopathy.

The sample was peripheral blood mononuclear cells (PBMCs), taken at new diagnosis, from a patient treated with antithyroid drugs. The source is a woman aged 18 to 35 with Graves disease.

CDR3 nucleotide sequence: TGCAGCGTTGAGTATCCTCACAGATCCTACGAGCAGTACTTC. Its protein product is CSVEYPHRSYEQYF. The chain recombines TRBV29-1 with TRBJ2-7; the D is unclear. This CDR3 is built from 14 residues. The germline gives CDR1 SQVTM, CDR2 ANQGSEA. Trimming took off 3 bases at V and 1 base at J, with 13 bases between the two ends.

This clonotype was seen ten or more times. The chain couples TRBV12-3 or TRBV12-4 to TRBJ2-3; D possibly corresponds to TRBD1 (6 bases). The V end was cut by 1 base, the J end by 4 bases, with 15 bases between. This CDR3 is 16 amino acids long. The CDR3 loop is CASSLGGRSRADTQYF. The CDR3 coding sequence is TGTGCCAGCAGTTTAGGGGGGCGTTCCCGGGCAGATACGCAGTATTTT.

This clonotype came up many times. The rearrangement uses TRBV14 and TRBJ2-1; 13 bases match TRBD2. Germline V gives CDR1 SGHDN, CDR2 FVKESK. Trimming took 3 bases from V and 7 from J; bases not matched to a gene: 6. The CDR3 consists of 16 residues. This chain's CDR3 is CASSHAGGLAGNEQFF. The CDR3, as DNA: TGTGCCAGCAGCCACGCAGGGGGACTAGCGGGAAATGAGCAGTTCTTC.